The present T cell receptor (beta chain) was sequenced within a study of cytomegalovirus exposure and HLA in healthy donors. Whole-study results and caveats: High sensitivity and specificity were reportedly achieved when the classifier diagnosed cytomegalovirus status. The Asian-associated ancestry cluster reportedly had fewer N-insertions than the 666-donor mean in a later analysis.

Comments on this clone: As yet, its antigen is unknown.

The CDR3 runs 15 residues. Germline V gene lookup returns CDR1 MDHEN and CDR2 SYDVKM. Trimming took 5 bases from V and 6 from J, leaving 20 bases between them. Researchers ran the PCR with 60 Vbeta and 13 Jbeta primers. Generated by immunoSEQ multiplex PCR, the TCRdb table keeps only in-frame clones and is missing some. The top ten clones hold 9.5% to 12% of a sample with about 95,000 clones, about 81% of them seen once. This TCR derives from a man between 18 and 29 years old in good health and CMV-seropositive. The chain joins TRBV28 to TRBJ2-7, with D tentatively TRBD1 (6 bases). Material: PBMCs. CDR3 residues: CASSTLETGWGEQYF. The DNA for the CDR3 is TGTGCCAGCAGTACCTTAGAAACAGGGTGGGGCGAGCAGTACTTC. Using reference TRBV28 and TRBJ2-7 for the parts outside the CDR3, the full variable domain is DVKVTQSSRYLVKRTGEKVFLECVQDMDHENMFWYRQDPGLGLRLIYFSYDVKMKEKGDIPEGYSVSREKKERFSLILESASTNQTSMYLCASSTLETGWGEQYFGPGTRLTVT.